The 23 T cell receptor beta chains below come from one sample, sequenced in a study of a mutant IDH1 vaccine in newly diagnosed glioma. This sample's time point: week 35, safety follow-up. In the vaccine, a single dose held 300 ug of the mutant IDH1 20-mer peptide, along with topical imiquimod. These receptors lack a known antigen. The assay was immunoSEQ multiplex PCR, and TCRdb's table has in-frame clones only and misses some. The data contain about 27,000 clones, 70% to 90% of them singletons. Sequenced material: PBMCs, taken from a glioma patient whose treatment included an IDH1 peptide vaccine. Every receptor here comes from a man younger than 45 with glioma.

The CDR3 DNA reads TGTGCCAGCAGTGGCCTGGGGGGTTCCTACGAGCAGTACTTC. Translation gives CASSGLGGSYEQYF. The chain couples TRBV6-1 to TRBJ2-7, with a weak D call TRBD2 (6 bases). CDR1 and CDR2 (germline): MNHNS, SASEGT. CDR3 size: 14 residues. The ends were cut back, 4 bases at V and 1 base at J, with 11 bases in the middle.

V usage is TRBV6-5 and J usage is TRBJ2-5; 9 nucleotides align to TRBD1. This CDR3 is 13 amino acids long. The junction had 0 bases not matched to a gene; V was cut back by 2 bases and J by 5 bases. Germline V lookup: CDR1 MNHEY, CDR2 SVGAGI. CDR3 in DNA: TGTGCCAGCAGTTACGACAGGGGGGAGACCCAGTACTTC. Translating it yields CASSYDRGETQYF.

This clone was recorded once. CDR3 region: CASSSQGTHKGEQYF. CDR3 bases: TGTGCCAGCAGCTCCCAGGGGACACACAAGGGAGAGCAGTACTTC. The V and J genes are TRBV6-5 and TRBJ2-7, with D possibly TRBD1 on 6 matching bases. Germline values: CDR1 MNHEY, CDR2 SVGAGI. Between the trimmed V and J ends, which lost 6 bases and 7 bases, there was a span of 22 bases. The CDR3 covers 15 residues.

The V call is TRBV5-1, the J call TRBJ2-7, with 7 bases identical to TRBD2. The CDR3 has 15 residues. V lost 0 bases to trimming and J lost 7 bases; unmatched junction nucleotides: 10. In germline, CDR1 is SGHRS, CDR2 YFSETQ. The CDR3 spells CASSLGEGPFVEQYF. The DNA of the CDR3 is TGCGCCAGCAGCTTGGGGGAGGGTCCCTTCGTGGAGCAGTACTTC.

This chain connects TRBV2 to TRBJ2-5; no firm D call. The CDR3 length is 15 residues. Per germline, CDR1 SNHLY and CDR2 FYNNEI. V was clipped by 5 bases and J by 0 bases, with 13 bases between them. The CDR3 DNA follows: TGTGCCAGCAGTTATGAATCAGAGTACCAAGAGACCCAGTACTTC. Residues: CASSYESEYQETQYF.

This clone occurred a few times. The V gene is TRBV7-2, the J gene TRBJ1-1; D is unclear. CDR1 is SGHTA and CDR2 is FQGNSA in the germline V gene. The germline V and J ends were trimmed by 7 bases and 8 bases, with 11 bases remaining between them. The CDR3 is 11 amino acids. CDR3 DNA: TGTGCCAGCACCCCCGCCGGGGAAGCTTTCTTT. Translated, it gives CASTPAGEAFF.

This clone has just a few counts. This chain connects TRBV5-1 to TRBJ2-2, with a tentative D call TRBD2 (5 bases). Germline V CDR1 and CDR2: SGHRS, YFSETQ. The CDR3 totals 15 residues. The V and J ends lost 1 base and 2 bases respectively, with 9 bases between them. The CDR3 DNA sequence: TGCGCCAGCAGCTTGTTGGGGAGAAACACCGGGGAGCTGTTTTTT. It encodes CASSLLGRNTGELFF.

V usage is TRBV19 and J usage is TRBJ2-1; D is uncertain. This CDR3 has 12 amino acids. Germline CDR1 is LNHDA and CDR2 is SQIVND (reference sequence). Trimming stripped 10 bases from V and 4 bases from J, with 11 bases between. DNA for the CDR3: TGTGCCACAGGACGGATATACAATGAGCAGTTCTTC. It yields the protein CATGRIYNEQFF. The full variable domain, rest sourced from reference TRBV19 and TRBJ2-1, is DGGITQSPKYLFRKEGQNVTLSCEQNLNHDAMYWYRQDPGQGLRLIYYSQIVNDFQKGDIAEGYSVSREKKESFPLTVTSAQKNPTAFYLCATGRIYNEQFFGPGTRLTVL.

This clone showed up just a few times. CDR3 in amino acids: CASSDGRESPLHF. In nucleotides, the CDR3 is TGTGCCAGCAGTGATGGTAGGGAGTCACCCCTCCACTTT. The gene calls are TRBV6-1 and TRBJ1-6; no clear D gene. The CDR3 has 13 amino acids. Looked up from germline, CDR1 is MNHNS and CDR2 is SASEGT. The V end lost 3 bases, the J end lost 10 bases, and 10 bases lay between the germline ends.

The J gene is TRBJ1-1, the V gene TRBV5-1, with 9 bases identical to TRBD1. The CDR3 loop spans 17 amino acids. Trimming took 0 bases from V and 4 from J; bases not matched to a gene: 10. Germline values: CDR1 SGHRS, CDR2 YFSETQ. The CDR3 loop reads CASSLGQGGRVSTEAFF. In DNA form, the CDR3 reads TGCGCCAGCAGCTTGGGACAGGGGGGGCGCGTGAGCACTGAAGCTTTCTTT.

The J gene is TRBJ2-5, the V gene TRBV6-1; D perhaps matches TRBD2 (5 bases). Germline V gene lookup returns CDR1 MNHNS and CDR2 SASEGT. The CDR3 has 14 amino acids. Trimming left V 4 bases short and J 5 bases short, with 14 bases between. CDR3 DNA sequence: TGTGCCAGCAGTGTAGACGGGGATGGGGAGACCCAGTACTTC. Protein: CASSVDGDGETQYF.

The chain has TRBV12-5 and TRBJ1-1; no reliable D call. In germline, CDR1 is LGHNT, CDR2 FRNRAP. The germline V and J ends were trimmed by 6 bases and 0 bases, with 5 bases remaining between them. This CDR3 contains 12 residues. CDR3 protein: CASGSLNTEAFF. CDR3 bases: TGTGCTAGTGGGTCATTGAACACTGAAGCTTTCTTT. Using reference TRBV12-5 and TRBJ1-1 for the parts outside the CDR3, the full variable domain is DARVTQTPRHKVTEMGQEVTMRCQPILGHNTVFWYRQTMMQGLELLAYFRNRAPLDDSGMPKDRFSAEMPDATLATLKIQPSEPRDSAVYFCASGSLNTEAFFGQGTRLTVV.

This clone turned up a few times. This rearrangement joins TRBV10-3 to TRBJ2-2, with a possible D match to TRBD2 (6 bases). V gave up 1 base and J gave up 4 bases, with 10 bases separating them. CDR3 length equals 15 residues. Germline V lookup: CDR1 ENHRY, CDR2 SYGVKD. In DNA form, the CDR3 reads TGTGCCATCAGTGAGTGGGGGGAGCGCACCGGGGAGCTGTTTTTT. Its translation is CAISEWGERTGELFF.

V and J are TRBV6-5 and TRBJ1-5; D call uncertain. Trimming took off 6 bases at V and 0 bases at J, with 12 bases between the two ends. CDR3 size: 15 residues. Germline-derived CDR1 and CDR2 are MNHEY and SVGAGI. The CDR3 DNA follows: TGTGCCAGCAGCCCATTTATCAATAGCAATCAGCCCCAGCATTTT. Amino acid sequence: CASSPFINSNQPQHF.

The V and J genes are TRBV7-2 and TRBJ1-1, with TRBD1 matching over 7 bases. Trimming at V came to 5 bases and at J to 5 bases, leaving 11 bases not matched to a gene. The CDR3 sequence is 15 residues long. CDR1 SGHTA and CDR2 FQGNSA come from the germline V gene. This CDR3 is CASSPLGQRGTEAFF. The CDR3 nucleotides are TGTGCCAGCAGCCCACTGGGACAGCGGGGGACTGAAGCTTTCTTT. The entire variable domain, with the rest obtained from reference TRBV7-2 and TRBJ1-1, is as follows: GAGVSQSPSNKVTEKGKDVELRCDPISGHTALYWYRQSLGQGLEFLIYFQGNSAPDKSGLPSDRFSAERTGGSVSTLTIQRTQQEDSAVYLCASSPLGQRGTEAFFGQGTRLTVV.

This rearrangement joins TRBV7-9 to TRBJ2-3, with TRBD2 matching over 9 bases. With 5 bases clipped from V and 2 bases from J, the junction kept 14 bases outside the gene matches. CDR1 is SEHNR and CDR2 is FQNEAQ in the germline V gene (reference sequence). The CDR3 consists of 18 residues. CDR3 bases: TGTGCCAGCAGCCTGGGGACTAGCAACCACTTATTCACAGATACGCAGTATTTT. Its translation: CASSLGTSNHLFTDTQYF.

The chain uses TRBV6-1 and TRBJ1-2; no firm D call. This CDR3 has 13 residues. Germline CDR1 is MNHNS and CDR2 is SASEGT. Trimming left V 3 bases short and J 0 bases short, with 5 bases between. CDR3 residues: CASSDLTNYGYTF. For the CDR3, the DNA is TGTGCCAGCAGTGACCTAACTAACTATGGCTACACCTTC.

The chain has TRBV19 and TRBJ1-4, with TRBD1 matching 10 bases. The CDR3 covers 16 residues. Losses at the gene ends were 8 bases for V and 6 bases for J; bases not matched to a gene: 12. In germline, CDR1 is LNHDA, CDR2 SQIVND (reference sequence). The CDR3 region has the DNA TGTGCCAGTGGGAACCGCCTCGGGACAGGGGATGAAAAACTGTTTTTT. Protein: CASGNRLGTGDEKLFF.

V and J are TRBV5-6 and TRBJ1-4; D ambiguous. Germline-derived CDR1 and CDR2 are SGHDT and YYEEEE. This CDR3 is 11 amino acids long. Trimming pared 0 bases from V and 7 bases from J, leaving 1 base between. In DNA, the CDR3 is TGTGCCAGCAGCTTGGCTGAAAAACTGTTTTTT. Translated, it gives CASSLAEKLFF. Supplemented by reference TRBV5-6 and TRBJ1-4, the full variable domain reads DAGVTQSPTHLIKTRGQQVTLRCSPKSGHDTVSWYQQALGQGPQFIFQYYEEEERQRGNFPDRFSGHQFPNYSSELNVNALLLGDSALYLCASSLAEKLFFGSGTQLSVL.

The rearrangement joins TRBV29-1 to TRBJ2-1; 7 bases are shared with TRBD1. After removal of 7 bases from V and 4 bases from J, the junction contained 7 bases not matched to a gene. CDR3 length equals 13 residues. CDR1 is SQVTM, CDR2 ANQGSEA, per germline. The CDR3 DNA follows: TGCAGCGGCCGGGACAGCTCTTACAATGAGCAGTTCTTC. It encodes CSGRDSSYNEQFF.

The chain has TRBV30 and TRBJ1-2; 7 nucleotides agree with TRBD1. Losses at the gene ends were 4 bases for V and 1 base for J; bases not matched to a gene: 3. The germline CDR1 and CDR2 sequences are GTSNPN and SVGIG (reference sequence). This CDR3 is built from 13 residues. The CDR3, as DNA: TGTGCCTGGAACCCAGGGGGTAACTATGGCTACACCTTC. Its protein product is CAWNPGGNYGYTF.

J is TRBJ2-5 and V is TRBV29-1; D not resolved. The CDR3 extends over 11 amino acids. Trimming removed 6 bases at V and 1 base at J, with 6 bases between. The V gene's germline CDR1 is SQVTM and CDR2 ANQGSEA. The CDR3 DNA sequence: TGCAGCGTCTCTTTCCAAGAGACCCAGTACTTC. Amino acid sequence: CSVSFQETQYF.

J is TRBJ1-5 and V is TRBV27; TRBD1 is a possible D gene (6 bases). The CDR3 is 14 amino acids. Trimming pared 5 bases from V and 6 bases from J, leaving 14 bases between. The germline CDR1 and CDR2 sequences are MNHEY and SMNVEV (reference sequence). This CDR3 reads CASSLLQGTQPQHF. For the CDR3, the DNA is TGTGCCAGCAGTCTCTTGCAGGGGACTCAGCCCCAGCATTTT.